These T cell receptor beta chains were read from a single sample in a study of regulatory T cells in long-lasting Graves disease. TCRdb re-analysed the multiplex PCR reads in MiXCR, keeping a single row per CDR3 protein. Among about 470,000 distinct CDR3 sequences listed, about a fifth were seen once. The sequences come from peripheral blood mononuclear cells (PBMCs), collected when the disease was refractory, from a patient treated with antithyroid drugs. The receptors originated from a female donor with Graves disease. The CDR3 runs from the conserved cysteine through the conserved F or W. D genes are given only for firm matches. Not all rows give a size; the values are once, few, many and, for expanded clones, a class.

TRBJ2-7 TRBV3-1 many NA CASSRETHEQYF TGTGCCAGCAGCCGGGAGACCCACGAGCAGTACTTC
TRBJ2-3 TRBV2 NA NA CASRGDGETQYF TGTGCCAGCAGGGGGGACGGCGAAACGCAGTATTTT
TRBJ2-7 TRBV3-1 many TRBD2 CASSRVAGGEQYF TGTGCCAGCAGCCGGGTAGCGGGAGGCGAGCAGTACTTC
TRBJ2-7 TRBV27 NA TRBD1 CASSFYRGYEQYF TGTGCCAGCAGTTTTTACAGGGGGTACGAGCAGTACTTC
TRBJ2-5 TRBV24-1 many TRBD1 CATSDRRQGWQETQYF TGTGCCACCAGTGATCGTCGACAGGGGTGGCAAGAGACCCAGTACTTC
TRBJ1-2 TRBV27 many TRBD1 CASSQWTGEGYTF TGTGCCAGCAGTCAATGGACAGGAGAAGGCTACACCTTC
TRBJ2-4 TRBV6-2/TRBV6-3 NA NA CASSYPETGVNIQYF TGTGCCAGCAGTTACCCCGAAACCGGGGTAAACATTCAGTACTTC
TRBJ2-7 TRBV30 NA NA CAWDRSYEQYF TGTGCCTGGGACAGGTCCTACGAGCAGTACTTC
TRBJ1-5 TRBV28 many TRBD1 CASSIPGQGFGNQPQHF TGTGCCAGCAGCATACCGGGACAGGGCTTCGGTAATCAGCCCCAGCATTTT
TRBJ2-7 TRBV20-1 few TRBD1 CSATPGTGGVYEQYF TGCAGTGCGACTCCCGGGACAGGGGGCGTCTACGAGCAGTACTTC
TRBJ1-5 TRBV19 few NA CASSTRLTGPDNQPQHF TGTGCCAGTAGTACCCGACTGACAGGACCTGATAATCAGCCCCAGCATTTT
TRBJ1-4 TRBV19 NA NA CASSTTEATNEKLFF TGTGCCAGTAGTACGACAGAGGCAACTAATGAAAAACTGTTTTTT
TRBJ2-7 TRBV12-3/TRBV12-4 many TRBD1 CASQTGQDSYEQYF TGTGCCAGTCAGACGGGACAGGACTCCTACGAGCAGTACTTC